The rows below give T cell receptor beta chains drawn from one sample of a study of CD8 T cells in ankylosing spondylitis. MiXCR, run by TCRdb on the 5' RACE reads, gives a single entry per CDR3 protein. This table has about 800,000 distinct CDR3 sequences, 12% appearing once. The sample taken for sequencing was blood, either unsorted or a sorted T cell fraction (not recorded which). All receptors derive from a male donor with ankylosing spondylitis. The CDR3 runs from the conserved cysteine through the conserved F or W.

j_gene | v_gene | CDR3aa
TRBJ1-1 | TRBV6-2/TRBV6-3 | CASTNRRVLTGTEAFF
TRBJ2-1 | TRBV3-1 | CASSYGLHSYNEQFF
TRBJ1-1 | TRBV20-1 | CSAKRMGDLSEAFF
TRBJ2-4 | TRBV12-3/TRBV12-4 | CASSFGTGAGSKNIQYF
TRBJ2-7 | TRBV10-3 | CAISERQGSDEQYF
TRBJ2-3 | TRBV7-7 | CASSLSYLPFNHTDTQYF
TRBJ2-5 | TRBV7-6 | CASSYGPLAEETQYF
TRBJ2-7 | TRBV5-1 | CASSSSPPLYEQYF
TRBJ2-7 | TRBV29-1 | CSVRTGRITYEQYF
TRBJ2-1 | TRBV20-1 | CSASRPGQGSRPGQFF